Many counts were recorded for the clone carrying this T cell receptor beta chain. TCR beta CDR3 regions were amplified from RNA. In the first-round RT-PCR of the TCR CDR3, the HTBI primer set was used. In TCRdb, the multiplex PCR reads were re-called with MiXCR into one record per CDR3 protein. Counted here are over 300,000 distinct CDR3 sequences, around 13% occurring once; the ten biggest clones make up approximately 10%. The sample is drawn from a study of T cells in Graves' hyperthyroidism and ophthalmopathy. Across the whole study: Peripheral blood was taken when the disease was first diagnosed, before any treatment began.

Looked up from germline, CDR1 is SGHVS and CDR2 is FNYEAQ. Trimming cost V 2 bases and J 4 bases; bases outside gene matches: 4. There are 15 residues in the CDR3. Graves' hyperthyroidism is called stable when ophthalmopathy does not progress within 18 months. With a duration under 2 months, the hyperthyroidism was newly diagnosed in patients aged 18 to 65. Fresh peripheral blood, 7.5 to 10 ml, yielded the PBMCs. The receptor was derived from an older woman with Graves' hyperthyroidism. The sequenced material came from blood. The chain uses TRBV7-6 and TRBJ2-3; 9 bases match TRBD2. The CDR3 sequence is CASSLLAGVPDTQYF. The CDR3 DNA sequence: TGTGCCAGCAGCTTATTAGCGGGAGTCCCAGATACGCAGTATTTT.